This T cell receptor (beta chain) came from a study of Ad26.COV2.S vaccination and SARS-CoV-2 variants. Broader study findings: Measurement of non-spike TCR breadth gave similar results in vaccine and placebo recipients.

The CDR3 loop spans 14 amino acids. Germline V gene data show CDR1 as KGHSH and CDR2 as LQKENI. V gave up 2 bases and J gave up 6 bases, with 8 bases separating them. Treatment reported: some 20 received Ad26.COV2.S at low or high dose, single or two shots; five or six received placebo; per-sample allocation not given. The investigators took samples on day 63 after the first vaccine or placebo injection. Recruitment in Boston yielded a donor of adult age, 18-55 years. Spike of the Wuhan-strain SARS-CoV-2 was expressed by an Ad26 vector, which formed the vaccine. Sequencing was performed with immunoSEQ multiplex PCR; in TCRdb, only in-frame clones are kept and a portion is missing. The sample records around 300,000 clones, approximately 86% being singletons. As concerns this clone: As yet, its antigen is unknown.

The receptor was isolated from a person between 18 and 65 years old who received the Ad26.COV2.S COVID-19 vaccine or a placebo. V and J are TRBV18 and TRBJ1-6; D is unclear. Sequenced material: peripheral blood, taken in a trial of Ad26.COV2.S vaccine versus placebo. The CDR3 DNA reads TGTGCCAGCTCACCAAGCGGGAGTAATTCACCCCTCCACTTT. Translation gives CASSPSGSNSPLHF.